This entry is about one TCR beta chain. Its antigen remains unknown. Germline loops: CDR1 MNHEY, CDR2 SMNVEV (reference sequence). Trimming cost V 2 bases and J 1 base, with 6 bases left between them. This CDR3 has 13 amino acids. Repertoires were generated with immunoSEQ multiplex PCR, while TCRdb's copy carries only in-frame clones and drops some. The repertoire consists of around 180,000 clones, with about 89% occurring once and the leading ten covering 2.5% to 3%. The record originates from a study of T cell responses to AZD1222 COVID-19 vaccine. Points from the study as a whole: Across the whole spike, CD4 TCRs peaked at regions 160-218 and 743-854. Clonal diversity may have been underestimated in mostly white British donors. Reportedly, close to half of spike-specific TCRs are directed against unmutated variant regions. Seropositive status at baseline applied to only a handful of AZD1222 recipients.

The TCR was taken from an adult in good health. The specimen was peripheral blood, collected on day 0 of MenACWY control vaccination. This chain uses TRBV27 with TRBJ2-7; TRBD1 might be the D (6 bases). The CDR3 DNA reads TGTGCCAGCAGTTTAGGACAGTCCTACGAGCAGTACTTC. It is translated as CASSLGQSYEQYF.